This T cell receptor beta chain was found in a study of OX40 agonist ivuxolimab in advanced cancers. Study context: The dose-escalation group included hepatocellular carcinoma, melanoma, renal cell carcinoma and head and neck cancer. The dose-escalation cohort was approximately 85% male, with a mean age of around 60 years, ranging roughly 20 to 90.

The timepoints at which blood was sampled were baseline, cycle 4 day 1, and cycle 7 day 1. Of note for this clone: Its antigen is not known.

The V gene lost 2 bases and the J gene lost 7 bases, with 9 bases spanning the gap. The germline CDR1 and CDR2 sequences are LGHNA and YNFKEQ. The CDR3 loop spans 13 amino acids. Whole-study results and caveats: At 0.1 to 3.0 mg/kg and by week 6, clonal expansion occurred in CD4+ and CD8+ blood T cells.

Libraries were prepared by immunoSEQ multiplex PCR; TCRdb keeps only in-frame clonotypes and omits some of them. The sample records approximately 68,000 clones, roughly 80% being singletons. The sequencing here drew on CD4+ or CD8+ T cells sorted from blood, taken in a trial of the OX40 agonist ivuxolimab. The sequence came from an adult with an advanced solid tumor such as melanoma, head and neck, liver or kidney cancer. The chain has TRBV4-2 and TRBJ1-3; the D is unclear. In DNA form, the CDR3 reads TGTGCCAGCAGCCAACTGGGATCCAACACCATATATTTT. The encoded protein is CASSQLGSNTIYF.